These T cell receptor beta chains were read from a single sample in a study of blood T cells in healthy people across ages. TCRdb reanalysed the 5' RACE reads using MiXCR and keeps one entry per CDR3 protein. The sample yields nearly 1 million distinct CDR3 sequences, roughly 51% seen once. The source material was blood. Receptors originate from a woman aged 55-69 years in good health. Both conserved end residues are part of each CDR3. Each record gives: CDR3 protein, CDR3 DNA, D gene, clone size, CDR3 length, V gene, J gene. A D gene is named only where the DNA matches it firmly. Not all rows give a size; the values are once, few, many and, for expanded clones, a class.

CASSSITPTGGENYGYTF	TGTGCCAGCAGTTCTATAACCCCAACAGGGGGCGAAAACTATGGCTACACCTTC	TRBD1	few	18	TRBV28	TRBJ1-2
CASSEGIFRARLAGRLGANEQFF	TGTGCCAGCAGTGAAGGTATTTTCCGGGCTCGACTAGCGGGACGTCTAGGGGCCAATGAGCAGTTCTTC	TRBD2	NA	23	TRBV6-1	TRBJ2-1
CASSLGGPGSEQYF	TGTGCCAGCAGCTTAGGTGGTCCGGGCAGCGAGCAGTACTTC	NA	NA	14	TRBV7-6	TRBJ2-7
CASSPSSGGTYEQYF	TGTGCCAGCAGCCCATCTAGCGGAGGGACCTACGAGCAGTACTTC	TRBD2	few	15	TRBV7-9	TRBJ2-7
CASSETQGADTQYF	TGTGCCAGCAGTGAAACCCAGGGCGCAGATACGCAGTATTTT	NA	NA	14	TRBV2	TRBJ2-3
CASSPRLAADTQYF	TGTGCCAGCAGCCCGAGACTAGCGGCGGATACGCAGTATTTT	TRBD2	NA	14	TRBV7-2	TRBJ2-3
CASSRDRGGPNTGELFF	TGTGCCAGCAGCCGAGACAGGGGTGGCCCGAACACCGGGGAGCTGTTTTTT	TRBD1	NA	17	TRBV11-2	TRBJ2-2
CSVNRGNHNEQYF	TGCAGCGTTAACAGGGGGAACCACAATGAGCAGTACTTC	TRBD1	NA	13	TRBV29-1	TRBJ2-5
CSARAGPGEQFF	TGCAGTGCTAGAGCCGGGCCCGGTGAGCAGTTCTTC	NA	few	12	TRBV20-1	TRBJ2-1
CASSSLRATHQETQYF	TGTGCCAGCAGCTCATTGAGGGCGACCCACCAAGAGACCCAGTACTTC	NA	NA	16	TRBV7-2	TRBJ2-5
CASSQPRGAGEQYF	TGTGCCAGCAGTCAACCCCGGGGGGCGGGAGAGCAGTACTTC	NA	NA	14	TRBV28	TRBJ2-7
CASAPWDSYVDTQYF	TGTGCCAGCGCCCCCTGGGACAGCTACGTTGATACGCAGTATTTT	TRBD1	NA	15	TRBV2	TRBJ2-3
CASSLRGKETQYF	TGTGCCAGCAGCTTACGGGGAAAGGAGACCCAGTACTTC	NA	NA	13	TRBV7-2	TRBJ2-5
CASSSDRGRSYNEQFF	TGTGCCAGCAGCAGCGACAGGGGACGATCCTACAATGAGCAGTTCTTC	TRBD1	NA	16	TRBV6-6	TRBJ2-1
CSAPGLLRGYTEQYF	TGCAGCGCTCCGGGGCTCTTAAGGGGTTACACTGAGCAGTACTTC	NA	NA	15	TRBV29-1	TRBJ2-5
CSAGLAGGLYEQYF	TGCAGTGCTGGACTAGCGGGAGGGCTCTACGAGCAGTACTTC	TRBD2	few	14	TRBV20-1	TRBJ2-7
CASSLFRVKGGPNQPQHF	TGTGCCAGCAGTTTATTTAGGGTGAAAGGAGGGCCCAATCAGCCCCAGCATTTT	NA	NA	18	TRBV28	TRBJ1-5
CASSVDWTFYNEQFF	TGTGCCAGCAGCGTAGATTGGACGTTCTACAATGAGCAGTTCTTC	NA	NA	15	TRBV9	TRBJ2-1
CASKVGNPGEQFF	TGTGCCAGCAAGGTTGGGAATCCGGGAGAGCAGTTCTTC	NA	NA	13	TRBV6-2/TRBV6-3	TRBJ2-1
CASRADSRNQPQHF	TGTGCCAGCAGAGCCGACAGCCGCAATCAGCCCCAGCATTTT	NA	NA	14	TRBV2	TRBJ1-5
CASSGGYVWNEQFF	TGTGCCAGCAGCGGGGGATATGTCTGGAATGAGCAGTTCTTC	NA	NA	14	TRBV28	TRBJ2-1
CASRGGCPNQPQHF	TGCGCCTCCCGCGGGGGGTGCCCCAATCAGCCCCAGCATTTT	NA	NA	14	TRBV10-1	TRBJ1-5
CASRLGTSGNTDTQYF	TGCGCCAGCAGGCTCGGGACTAGCGGAAACACAGATACGCAGTATTTT	TRBD2	NA	16	TRBV5-1	TRBJ2-3
CASSQVPSSNQPQHF	TGCGCCAGCAGCCAAGTCCCCTCTAGCAATCAGCCCCAGCATTTT	NA	NA	15	TRBV4-1	TRBJ1-5
CASSYSGARIRNYEQYF	TGTGCCAGCAGTTACTCGGGGGCCAGAATAAGGAACTACGAGCAGTACTTC	NA	few	17	TRBV6-2/TRBV6-3	TRBJ2-7
CSAPGQLANEQFF	TGCAGTGCCCCGGGCCAGCTAGCGAATGAGCAGTTCTTC	NA	NA	13	TRBV20-1	TRBJ2-1
CASREGGFGKNIQYF	TGTGCCAGCAGGGAAGGGGGCTTCGGCAAAAACATTCAGTACTTC	TRBD1	NA	15	TRBV7-2	TRBJ2-4
CSAIKINGQYNEQFF	TGCAGTGCTATAAAGATAAACGGACAGTACAATGAGCAGTTCTTC	NA	few	15	TRBV20-1	TRBJ2-1
CAIRTNYEQYF	TGTGCCATCAGAACTAACTACGAGCAGTACTTC	NA	few	11	TRBV10-3	TRBJ2-7
CASIIRRGSQDTQYF	TGTGCCAGCATTATCCGTCGCGGATCCCAAGATACGCAGTATTTT	NA	NA	15	TRBV2	TRBJ2-3
CASSLVRLASGTYEQYF	TGTGCCAGCAGTTTAGTCAGGTTGGCTAGCGGGACCTACGAGCAGTACTTC	TRBD2	NA	17	TRBV28	TRBJ2-7
CSVEAGQNIQYF	TGCAGCGTTGAGGCAGGGCAGAACATTCAGTACTTC	NA	few	12	TRBV29-1	TRBJ2-4
CASSQGLAGEPAKNIQYF	TGTGCCAGCAGCCAAGGACTAGCGGGAGAGCCAGCCAAAAACATTCAGTACTTC	TRBD2	NA	18	TRBV11-2	TRBJ2-4
CASGLVPAGGPMGVETQYF	TGTGCTAGTGGTTTGGTACCGGCGGGAGGGCCGATGGGAGTAGAGACCCAGTACTTC	TRBD2	NA	19	TRBV12-5	TRBJ2-5
CASSQVATAGADEQYF	TGTGCCAGCAGCCAAGTCGCCACGGCGGGGGCCGACGAGCAGTACTTC	NA	NA	16	TRBV3-1	TRBJ2-7
CASSPRTAEYEQYF	TGTGCCAGCAGTCCCCGGACGGCGGAGTACGAGCAGTACTTC	NA	NA	14	TRBV28	TRBJ2-7
CASRGNRDRDLSGANVLTF	TGCGCCAGCAGAGGGAACCGGGACAGGGATCTCTCTGGGGCCAACGTCCTGACTTTC	TRBD1	NA	19	TRBV4-1	TRBJ2-6
CAISPSTDTQYF	TGTGCCATCAGTCCTAGCACAGATACGCAGTATTTT	NA	NA	12	TRBV10-3	TRBJ2-3
CASSLPSGTYEQYF	TGTGCCAGCAGTTTACCTAGCGGTACCTACGAGCAGTACTTC	TRBD2	few	14	TRBV28	TRBJ2-7
CASRREWRETQYF	TGTGCCAGCAGGCGGGAGTGGAGAGAGACCCAGTACTTC	TRBD2	few	13	TRBV2	TRBJ2-5
CASSIREGRTTYNEQFF	TGTGCCAGCAGTATTCGGGAGGGCCGAACTACCTACAATGAGCAGTTCTTC	TRBD2	NA	17	TRBV27	TRBJ2-1